This T cell receptor beta chain was identified during a study of blood T cell repertoires in COVID-19. Study summary: Specimens from acute and convalescent COVID-19 originated in the United States, Italy and Spain. Nucleic acid was either cDNA or gDNA, and it came from T cells, B-cell-depleted T cells, or PBMCs.

The CDR3 covers 15 residues. Germline CDR1 SGHVS, CDR2 FQNEAQ. Trimming took 5 bases from V and 9 from J, leaving 17 bases between them. As handled by the study authors: The assay estimated nucleated cells by amplifying reference gene primers. The repertoire was sequenced with immunoSEQ multiplex PCR; TCRdb's copy has only in-frame clones and lacks some. The D gene and trimming were derived from the DNA, and the V and J assignments and clone size from that table. The table has 40,000 to 50,000 clones, around 81% seen once. The sequenced material came from peripheral blood. The receptor was isolated from an elderly woman with acute or convalescent COVID-19. V is TRBV7-8 and J is TRBJ1-6; D might be TRBD1 (5 bases). The CDR3 loop reads CASSGAQGGVSPLHF. For the CDR3, the DNA is TGTGCCAGCAGCGGGGCTCAGGGTGGTGTTTCACCCCTCCACTTT.